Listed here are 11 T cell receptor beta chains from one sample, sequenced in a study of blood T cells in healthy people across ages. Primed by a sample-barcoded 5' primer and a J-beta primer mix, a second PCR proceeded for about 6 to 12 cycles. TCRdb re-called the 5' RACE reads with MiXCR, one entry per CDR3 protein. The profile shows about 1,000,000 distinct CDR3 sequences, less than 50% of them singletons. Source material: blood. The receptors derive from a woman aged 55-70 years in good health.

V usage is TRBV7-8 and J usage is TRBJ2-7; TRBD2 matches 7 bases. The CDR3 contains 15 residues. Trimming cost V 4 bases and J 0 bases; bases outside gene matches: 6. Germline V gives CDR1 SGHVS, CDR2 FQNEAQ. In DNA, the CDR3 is TGTGCCAGCAGCTCACAAGCGGGAAACTCCTACGAGCAGTACTTC. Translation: CASSSQAGNSYEQYF.

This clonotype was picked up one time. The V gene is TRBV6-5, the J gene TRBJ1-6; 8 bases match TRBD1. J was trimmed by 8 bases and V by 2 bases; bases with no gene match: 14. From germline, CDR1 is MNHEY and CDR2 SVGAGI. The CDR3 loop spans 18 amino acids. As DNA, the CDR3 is TGTGCCAGCAGTTACATCTCTCCAGGGGGCGGCTGGGATTCACCCCTCCACTTT. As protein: CASSYISPGGGWDSPLHF.

The CDR3: CASILWEGLDEQFF. CDR3 nucleotide sequence: TGTGCCAGCATTCTGTGGGAGGGCCTCGATGAGCAGTTCTTC. This chain links TRBV6-1 with TRBJ2-1; TRBD2 agrees at 7 bases. The CDR3 loop spans 14 amino acids. V lost 7 bases to trimming and J lost 8 bases; unmatched junction nucleotides: 11. The germline V gene has CDR1 MNHNS and CDR2 SASEGT.

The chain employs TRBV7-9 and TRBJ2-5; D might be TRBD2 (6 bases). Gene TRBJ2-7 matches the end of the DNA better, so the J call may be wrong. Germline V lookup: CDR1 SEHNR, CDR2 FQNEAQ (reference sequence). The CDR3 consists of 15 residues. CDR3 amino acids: CASSPGIRGMDEQYF. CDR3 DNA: TGTGCCAGCAGCCCCGGGATCCGGGGGATGGACGAGCAGTACTTC.

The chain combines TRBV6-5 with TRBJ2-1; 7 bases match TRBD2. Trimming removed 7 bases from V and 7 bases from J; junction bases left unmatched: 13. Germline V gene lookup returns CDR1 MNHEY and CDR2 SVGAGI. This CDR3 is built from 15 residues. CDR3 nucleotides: TGTGCCAGCATCAGCGCGGGGGTCCACGGGAATGAGCAGTTCTTC. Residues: CASISAGVHGNEQFF.

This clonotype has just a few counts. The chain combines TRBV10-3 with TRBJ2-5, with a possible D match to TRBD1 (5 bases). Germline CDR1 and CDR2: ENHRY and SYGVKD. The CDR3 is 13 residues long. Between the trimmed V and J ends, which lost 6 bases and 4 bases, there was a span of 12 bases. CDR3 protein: CAISYRLRETQYF. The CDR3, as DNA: TGTGCCATCAGCTACAGGTTAAGAGAGACCCAGTACTTC.

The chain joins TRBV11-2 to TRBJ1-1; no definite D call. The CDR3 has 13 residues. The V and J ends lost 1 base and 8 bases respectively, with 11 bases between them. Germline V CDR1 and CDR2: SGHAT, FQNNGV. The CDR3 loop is CASSLGRSREAFF. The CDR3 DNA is TGTGCCAGCAGCTTAGGTCGGTCCCGCGAAGCTTTCTTT. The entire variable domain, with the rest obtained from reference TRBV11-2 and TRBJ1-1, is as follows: EAGVAQSPRYKIIEKRQSVAFWCNPISGHATLYWYQQILGQGPKLLIQFQNNGVVDDSQLPKDRFSAERLKGVDSTLKIQPAKLEDSAVYLCASSLGRSREAFFGQGTRLTVV.

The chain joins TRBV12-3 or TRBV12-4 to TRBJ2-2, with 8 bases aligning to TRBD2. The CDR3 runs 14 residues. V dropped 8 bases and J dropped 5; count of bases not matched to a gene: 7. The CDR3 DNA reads TGTGCCAGCCGTCGGGAGGGGAGTACCGGGGAGCTGTTTTTT. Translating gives CASRREGSTGELFF.

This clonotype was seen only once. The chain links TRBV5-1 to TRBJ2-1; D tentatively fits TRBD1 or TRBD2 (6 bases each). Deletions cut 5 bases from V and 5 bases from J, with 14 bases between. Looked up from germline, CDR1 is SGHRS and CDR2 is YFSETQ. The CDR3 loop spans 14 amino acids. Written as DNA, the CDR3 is TGCGCCAGCAGACTAGGGGGGATAAACAATGAGCAGTTCTTC. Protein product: CASRLGGINNEQFF.

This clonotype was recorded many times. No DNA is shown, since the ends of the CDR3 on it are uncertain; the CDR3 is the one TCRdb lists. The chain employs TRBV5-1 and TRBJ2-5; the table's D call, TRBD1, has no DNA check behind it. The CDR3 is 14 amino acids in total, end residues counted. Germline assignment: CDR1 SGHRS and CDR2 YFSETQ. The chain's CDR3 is CASSLGTGQETQYF.

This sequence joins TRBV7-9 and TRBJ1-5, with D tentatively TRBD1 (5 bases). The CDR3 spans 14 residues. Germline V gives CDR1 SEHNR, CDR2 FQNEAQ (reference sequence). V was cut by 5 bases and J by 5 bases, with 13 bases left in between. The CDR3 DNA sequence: TGTGCCAGCAGCCCTAGACAGCGGGATCAGCCCCAGCATTTT. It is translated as CASSPRQRDQPQHF. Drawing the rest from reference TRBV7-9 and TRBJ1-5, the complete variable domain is DTGVSQNPRHKITKRGQNVTFRCDPISEHNRLYWYRQTLGQGPEFLTYFQNEAQLEKSRLLSDRFSAERPKGSFSTLEIQRTEQGDSAMYLCASSPRQRDQPQHFGDGTRLSIL.